What follows are 22 T cell receptor beta chains derived from one specimen sequenced in a study of blood T cell repertoires in COVID-19. Sequencing was performed with immunoSEQ multiplex PCR; in TCRdb, only in-frame clones are kept and a portion is missing. Counted here are 100,000 or so clones, roughly 80% occurring once; the ten biggest clones make up 9% to 13%. The source material was peripheral blood. The receptors stem from a woman in her 70s with acute or convalescent COVID-19.

J is TRBJ1-4 and V is TRBV4-1; 7 bases line up with TRBD1. Germline CDR1 and CDR2: MGHRA and YSYEKL. Germline trimming cut 4 bases from V and 3 bases from J; bases unmatched to any gene: 8. This CDR3 has 16 residues. The CDR3 protein is CASSPGGGLSNEKLFF. The CDR3 nucleotides read TGCGCCAGCAGCCCGGGAGGGGGCTTGTCTAATGAAAAACTGTTTTTT.

The CDR3 DNA sequence: TGTGCCAGCTCACCAATAGGGGGTCCGAACACTGAAGCTTTCTTT. Residues: CASSPIGGPNTEAFF. The chain has TRBV18 and TRBJ1-1, with D possibly matching TRBD1 (6 bases). CDR1 and CDR2 (germline): KGHSH, LQKENI. The CDR3 extends over 15 amino acids. Trimming removed 2 bases at V and 1 base at J, with 11 bases between.

This clone was counted a few times. J is TRBJ1-5 and V is TRBV2; no clear D. This CDR3 is built from 13 residues. Per germline, CDR1 SNHLY and CDR2 FYNNEI. V lost 7 bases to trimming and J lost 6 bases, with 13 bases between them. CDR3 region: CASTKEVSQPQHF. CDR3 DNA: TGTGCCAGCACCAAAGAAGTGAGTCAGCCCCAGCATTTT.

The chain has TRBV5-6 and TRBJ2-7, with 10 nucleotides matching TRBD2. Germline V CDR1 and CDR2: SGHDT, YYEEEE. The CDR3 contains 14 residues. Trimming at V came to 4 bases and at J to 7 bases, leaving 8 bases not matched to a gene. CDR3 DNA sequence: TGTGCCAGCAGCATGCCGGGACTAGCGAGTGAGCAGTACTTC. Encoded protein: CASSMPGLASEQYF.

The rearrangement links TRBV27 to TRBJ2-2, with D maybe TRBD2 (5 bases). V dropped 2 bases and J dropped 6 bases, with 7 bases sitting between them. CDR3 length equals 13 residues. Germline CDR1 reads MNHEY; CDR2 reads SMNVEV (reference sequence). The CDR3 coding sequence is TGTGCCAGCAGTTTACGGGGAGCCGGGGAGCTGTTTTTT. Translated, it gives CASSLRGAGELFF.

This sequence joins TRBV9 and TRBJ2-1; 13 bases are a match to TRBD2. This CDR3 is 17 amino acids long. The germline CDR1 and CDR2 sequences are SGDLS and YYNGEE. Losses at the gene ends were 4 bases for V and 10 bases for J; bases not matched to a gene: 14. Here the CDR3 reads CASSPYQGLAGAHEQFF. In DNA form, the CDR3 reads TGTGCCAGCAGCCCCTACCAAGGACTAGCGGGGGCGCACGAGCAGTTCTTC. Together with reference TRBV9 and TRBJ2-1, the CDR3 gives the full variable domain: DSGVTQTPKHLITATGQRVTLRCSPRSGDLSVYWYQQSLDQGLQFLIQYYNGEERAKGNILERFSAQQFPDLHSELNLSSLELGDSALYFCASSPYQGLAGAHEQFFGPGTRLTVL.

CDR3 DNA sequence: TGTGCCAGCAGCCGACTCGGGGGGCAGGGCAGCAATCAGCCCCAGCATTTT. It codes for CASSRLGGQGSNQPQHF. J is TRBJ1-5 and V is TRBV6-2 or TRBV6-3; possibly TRBD1 for D (6 bases). The germline V gene encodes CDR1 MNHEY and CDR2 SVGEGT. V lost 6 bases, J lost 1 base, and 19 bases lay in between. The CDR3 length is 17 residues.

This clone has more than one count but fewer than ten. The rearrangement links TRBV7-8 to TRBJ1-6; the D is unclear. The germline V gene has CDR1 SGHVS and CDR2 FQNEAQ. This CDR3 is built from 15 residues. V was pared by 2 bases and J by 0 bases, with 5 bases between. CDR3 sequence (DNA): TGTGCCAGCAGCTTACGGAGCTCCTATAATTCACCCCTCCACTTT. It encodes CASSLRSSYNSPLHF.

The chain carries TRBV5-1 and TRBJ2-1; the match to TRBD2 covers 7 bases. With V trimmed by 4 bases and J by 5 bases, 9 bases remained unmatched. There are 15 residues in the CDR3. The germline V gene encodes CDR1 SGHRS and CDR2 YFSETQ. The CDR3 DNA sequence: TGCGCCAGCAGCCTAAGTACTAGCGCCAACAATGAGCAGTTCTTC. It yields the protein CASSLSTSANNEQFF.

The chain couples TRBV2 to TRBJ2-3, with 7 bases identical to TRBD1. The germline gives CDR1 SNHLY, CDR2 FYNNEI. J lost 6 bases, V lost 4 bases, and 7 bases had no gene match. This CDR3 has 14 residues. In nucleotides, the CDR3 is TGTGCCAGCAGTGGGACAGGCGGGCTGGATACGCAGTATTTT. Translating it yields CASSGTGGLDTQYF.

The CDR3 region has the DNA TGTGCCAGTAGGAAAACAGGGTTCAACGAGCAGTACGTC. It is translated as CASRKTGFNEQYV. The J gene is TRBJ2-7, the V gene TRBV19, with D possibly TRBD1 on 6 matching bases. The V end lost 6 bases, the J end lost 5 bases, and 14 bases lay between the germline ends. Per germline, CDR1 LNHDA and CDR2 SQIVND (reference sequence). The CDR3 spans 13 residues.

This sequence joins TRBV5-1 and TRBJ1-1, with a tentative D call TRBD1 (6 bases). V was shortened by 6 bases and J by 4 bases, with 16 bases between the two germline ends. CDR1 is SGHRS and CDR2 is YFSETQ in the germline V gene. This CDR3 is built from 14 residues. CDR3 sequence: CASTSDSEGTEAFF. As DNA, the CDR3 is TGCGCCAGCACCTCGGACAGCGAGGGCACTGAAGCTTTCTTT.

V and J are TRBV5-1 and TRBJ1-1; 7 nucleotides match TRBD1. Trimming cost V 4 bases and J 0 bases; bases outside gene matches: 6. The CDR3 spans 15 residues. Germline assignment: CDR1 SGHRS and CDR2 YFSETQ. Here the CDR3 DNA reads TGCGCCAGCAGCCCGGTGACAGGGCTGAACACTGAAGCTTTCTTT. Protein product: CASSPVTGLNTEAFF.

This chain uses TRBV2 with TRBJ2-3; the D gene is possibly TRBD1 (6 bases). Germline V CDR1 and CDR2: SNHLY, FYNNEI. The CDR3 sequence is 14 residues long. Trimming left V 11 bases short and J 0 bases short, with 15 bases between. This CDR3 reads CAWKQGQSTDTQYF. The CDR3 DNA is TGTGCCTGGAAGCAGGGGCAAAGCACAGATACGCAGTATTTT.

This clone was seen just once. The rearrangement joins TRBV19 to TRBJ1-4; TRBD1 is a possible D gene (5 bases). Trimming cost V 1 base and J 5 bases, with 5 bases left between them. The CDR3 is made up of 13 amino acids. Germline lookup yields CDR1 LNHDA and CDR2 SQIVND (reference sequence). The DNA for the CDR3 is TGTGCCAGTAGTATAGCAGGGAATGAAAAACTGTTTTTT. It specifies CASSIAGNEKLFF.

The chain has TRBV7-9 and TRBJ1-6; D is possibly TRBD1 (5 bases). The CDR3 is 15 residues long. The germline gives CDR1 SEHNR, CDR2 FQNEAQ (reference sequence). The V gene lost 2 bases and the J gene lost 3 bases, with 8 bases spanning the gap. This CDR3 is CASSLSTGYNSPLHF. CDR3 in DNA: TGTGCCAGCAGCTTATCAACAGGCTATAATTCACCCCTCCACTTT.

The V and J genes are TRBV19 and TRBJ1-5; D possibly corresponds to TRBD1 (6 bases). The CDR3 spans 15 residues. Germline V gene lookup returns CDR1 LNHDA and CDR2 SQIVND (reference sequence). Trimming took off 7 bases at V and 5 bases at J, with 18 bases between the two ends. The CDR3 region is CASTLGAGSYQPQHF. The CDR3 DNA reads TGTGCCAGTACTCTGGGGGCAGGCTCTTATCAGCCCCAGCATTTT.

The gene calls are TRBV7-2 and TRBJ1-2; possible D gene TRBD1, 6 bases. V was trimmed by 5 bases and J by 3 bases, leaving 10 bases between them. This CDR3 has 13 amino acids. Germline V CDR1 and CDR2: SGHTA, FQGNSA. CDR3 region: CASSPQGYYGYTF. The CDR3, as DNA: TGTGCCAGCAGCCCGCAGGGGTACTATGGCTACACCTTC.

The chain recombines TRBV5-1 with TRBJ2-1; 10 nucleotides match TRBD2. CDR1 is SGHRS, CDR2 YFSETQ, per germline. The trim removed 1 base at V and 0 bases at J, leaving 13 bases unmatched. The CDR3 is 20 amino acids. The CDR3 sequence is CASSLLPRTSGSVSYNEQFF. CDR3 DNA: TGCGCCAGCAGCTTGCTTCCTAGGACTAGCGGATCCGTCTCCTACAATGAGCAGTTCTTC.

The chain employs TRBV6-6 and TRBJ1-3; 9 bases match TRBD1. With 6 bases clipped from V and 2 bases from J, the junction kept 8 bases outside the gene matches. CDR3 length: 16 residues. In germline, CDR1 is MNHNY, CDR2 SVGAGI (reference sequence). The CDR3 bases are TGTGCCAGCAGGGAGTGGGACAGGGCTCCTGGAAACACCATATATTTT. Translated, it gives CASREWDRAPGNTIYF.

The rearrangement links TRBV19 to TRBJ1-2; 7 nucleotides line up with TRBD1. Trimming cost V 5 bases and J 5 bases; bases outside gene matches: 14. The CDR3 sequence is 16 residues long. Germline V gene data show CDR1 as LNHDA and CDR2 as SQIVND (reference sequence). As DNA, the CDR3 is TGTGCCAGTAGTCCCTTCGGGCAGGGGGGAGCTTATGGCTACACCTTC. It specifies CASSPFGQGGAYGYTF.

The rearrangement joins TRBV6-2 or TRBV6-3 to TRBJ1-5, with D perhaps matching TRBD1 (5 bases). The CDR3 runs 14 residues. Germline CDR1 is MNHEY and CDR2 is SVGEGT. Trimming removed 2 bases at V and 3 bases at J, with 8 bases between. The CDR3 region is CASSYGRVNQPQHF. The CDR3 DNA reads as TGTGCCAGCAGTTACGGCAGGGTCAATCAGCCCCAGCATTTT.